This TCR beta chain was retrieved from a study of cytomegalovirus exposure and HLA in healthy donors. Study outcomes and limitations: Researchers counted 150 to 200 TCR beta chains as cytomegalovirus-associated. In a later analysis, a missense DCLRE1C variant was linked to TCR beta V- and J-gene trimming. At a 0.05 false discovery rate, a later analysis found about 17,000 TCR beta sequences to be associated with HLA alleles.

In the PCR, 60 Vbeta and 13 Jbeta primers were used. Assay: immunoSEQ multiplex PCR; the TCRdb copy retains only in-frame clones and omits some. Of about 97,000 clones in the sample, around 72% are singletons; the top ten hold about 3.7%. This clone was seen a handful of times. Antigen: not known. These donors counted as nominally healthy when sampled, but unrecorded immune exposures were likely. CDR1 is MNHNS, CDR2 SASEGT, per germline. The V and J ends lost 2 bases and 2 bases respectively, with 8 bases between them. This CDR3 contains 14 residues. The sample taken for sequencing was PBMCs. This clonotype was obtained from a man aged 40-55 years in good health and CMV-seronegative. J is TRBJ2-3 and V is TRBV6-1, with D tentatively TRBD1 (6 bases). The CDR3 region has the DNA TGTGCCAGCAGTGAAAAGGGGGACACAGATACGCAGTATTTT. Its translation: CASSEKGDTDTQYF.